These 25 T cell receptor beta chains originate from one sample sequenced in a study of T cell responses to AZD1222 COVID-19 vaccine. Assay used: immunoSEQ multiplex PCR; TCRdb lists only in-frame clones, some missing. The sample consists of 250,000 to 300,000 clones, almost 95% of them appearing once. The sample in question was peripheral blood, obtained 28 days after the second AZD1222 dose. The receptors derive from an adult who received the AZD1222 COVID-19 vaccine.

The rearrangement uses TRBV3-1 (or the pseudogene TRBV3-2) and TRBJ2-7; tentatively, D is TRBD1 or TRBD2 (6 bases each). CDR3 length: 15 residues. V was pared by 4 bases and J by 2 bases, with 15 bases between. Germline V gives CDR1 LGHDT, CDR2 YNNKEL (reference sequence). In DNA form, the CDR3 reads TGTGCCAGCAGCCCCTGGGGGGCCGGGGCCTACGAGCAGTACTTC. This sequence encodes CASSPWGAGAYEQYF.

This clone was counted only a few times. The rearrangement links TRBV4-2 to TRBJ2-7; 8 positions agree with TRBD1. The CDR3 sequence is 14 residues long. Trimming cost V 4 bases and J 5 bases; bases outside gene matches: 7. In germline, CDR1 is LGHNA, CDR2 YNFKEQ. The CDR3 region is CASSREQGVDEQYF. CDR3 sequence (DNA): TGTGCCAGCAGCCGGGAACAGGGGGTCGACGAGCAGTACTTC.

This rearrangement joins TRBV19 to TRBJ1-5, with TRBD1 matching 8 bases. CDR1 and CDR2 (germline): LNHDA, SQIVND (reference sequence). The CDR3 is made up of 14 amino acids. Trimming removed 7 bases from V and 7 bases from J; junction bases left unmatched: 9. The CDR3 sequence is CASTLLTGDQPQHF. The CDR3 region has the DNA TGTGCCAGTACCTTACTGACAGGGGACCAGCCCCAGCATTTT.

The chain couples TRBV5-6 to TRBJ2-1, with 8 nucleotides matching TRBD2. Germline V gene data show CDR1 as SGHDT and CDR2 as YYEEEE. This CDR3 has 15 amino acids. With V trimmed by 4 bases and J by 8 bases, 11 bases remained unmatched. The CDR3 region is CASSPGSLAGYEQFF. The CDR3 coding sequence is TGTGCCAGCAGCCCTGGAAGCCTAGCGGGCTATGAGCAGTTCTTC.

The genes are TRBV5-4 and TRBJ1-1; TRBD1 might be the D (6 bases). CDR3 length equals 15 residues. The germline V and J ends were trimmed by 1 base and 5 bases, with 15 bases remaining between them. The germline gives CDR1 SGHNT, CDR2 YYREEE (reference sequence). This CDR3 reads CASSLIGGFGTEAFF. The CDR3 nucleotides read TGTGCCAGCAGCTTGATCGGGGGCTTTGGTACTGAAGCTTTCTTT.

This rearrangement joins TRBV6-5 to TRBJ1-1; D is unresolved. The ends were cut back, 0 bases at V and 11 bases at J, with 16 bases in the middle. Germline assignment: CDR1 MNHEY and CDR2 SVGAGI. The CDR3 extends over 14 amino acids. CDR3 residues: CASSYSTAPTRAFF. The CDR3 DNA reads as TGTGCCAGCAGTTACTCGACGGCCCCAACACGGGCTTTCTTT.

J is TRBJ1-2 and V is TRBV6-2 or TRBV6-3; D is uncertain. The V end lost 6 bases, the J end lost 8 bases, and 13 bases lay between the germline ends. Germline V gene sequence: CDR1 MNHEY, CDR2 SVGEGT. This CDR3 has 12 residues. This CDR3 reads CASSWAREGYTF. CDR3 nucleotide sequence: TGTGCCAGCAGCTGGGCAAGGGAAGGCTACACCTTC.

This chain connects TRBV10-3 to TRBJ2-7, with TRBD2 matching 11 bases. Germline V gene sequence: CDR1 ENHRY, CDR2 SYGVKD. CDR3 length: 15 amino acids. With 3 bases clipped from V and 1 base from J, the junction kept 2 bases outside the gene matches. CDR3 protein: CAISDASGGSYEQYF. The DNA of the CDR3 is TGTGCCATCAGTGACGCTAGCGGGGGGTCCTACGAGCAGTACTTC.

V and J are TRBV7-8 and TRBJ1-1; TRBD1 might be the D (6 bases). Germline loops: CDR1 SGHVS, CDR2 FQNEAQ. This CDR3 comprises 16 residues. The V end lost 6 bases, the J end lost 1 base, and 18 bases lay between the germline ends. CDR3 loop: CASRFDRGGENTEAFF. In nucleotides, the CDR3 is TGTGCCAGCAGGTTTGATAGGGGGGGTGAGAACACTGAAGCTTTCTTT.

J is TRBJ2-7 and V is TRBV2; 7 bases fit TRBD1. CDR1 is SNHLY and CDR2 is FYNNEI in the germline V gene. J gave up 5 bases and V 5 bases, and 6 bases lay outside the gene matches. This CDR3 has 13 residues. CDR3 in DNA: TGTGCCAGCAGTCCGACAGGGCAGGACGAGCAGTACTTC. The encoded protein is CASSPTGQDEQYF. Supplemented by reference TRBV2 and TRBJ2-7, the full variable domain reads EPEVTQTPSHQVTQMGQEVILRCVPISNHLYFYWYRQILGQKVEFLVSFYNNEISEKSEIFDDQFSVERPDGSNFTLKIRSTKLEDSAMYFCASSPTGQDEQYFGPGTRLTVT.

V usage is TRBV6-6 and J usage is TRBJ2-7; possible D gene TRBD1, 7 bases. With 7 bases removed from V and 4 bases from J, the gap between germline ends came to 14 bases. The CDR3 consists of 13 residues. Per the germline V gene, CDR1 is MNHNY and CDR2 is SVGAGI (reference sequence). CDR3 in amino acids: CASTPPGGYEQYF. CDR3 DNA: TGTGCCAGCACCCCACCAGGGGGGTACGAGCAGTACTTC.

This clone has a handful of counts. CDR3 region: CASSPRTGPNYGYTF. As DNA, the CDR3 is TGTGCCAGCAGCCCCAGGACAGGACCTAACTATGGCTACACCTTC. The J gene is TRBJ1-2, the V gene TRBV2; 7 bases are a match to TRBD1. This CDR3 has 15 residues. After removal of 6 bases from V and 0 bases from J, the junction contained 7 bases not matched to a gene. Germline CDR1 reads SNHLY; CDR2 reads FYNNEI.

The rearrangement links TRBV18 to TRBJ2-2, with D perhaps TRBD1 (6 bases). CDR3 length equals 15 residues. Trimming cost V 4 bases and J 0 bases, with 9 bases left between them. The germline V gene encodes CDR1 KGHSH and CDR2 LQKENI. CDR3 sequence reads: CASSRTEPNTGELFF. DNA for the CDR3: TGTGCCAGCTCACGGACAGAGCCGAACACCGGGGAGCTGTTTTTT.

This rearrangement joins TRBV30 to TRBJ1-1; TRBD1 matches 11 bases. The germline CDR1 and CDR2 sequences are GTSNPN and SVGIG (reference sequence). V lost 8 bases and J lost 8; bases outside the gene matches: 10. This CDR3 spans 13 amino acids. The CDR3, as DNA: TGTGCCGCAACCGGGACAGGGGGAACCGAAGCTTTCTTT. As protein: CAATGTGGTEAFF.

This clone occurred once. The gene calls are TRBV19 and TRBJ1-4; D remains unclear. The length of the CDR3 is 13 residues. CDR1 is LNHDA, CDR2 SQIVND, per germline (reference sequence). The V end was cut by 4 bases, the J end by 8 bases, with 11 bases between. CDR3 residues: CASSKGFPEKLFF. The DNA for the CDR3 is TGTGCCAGTAGTAAGGGATTTCCAGAAAAACTGTTTTTT.

V gene TRBV4-2 combines with J gene TRBJ1-3, with D unresolved. Trimming cost V 4 bases and J 8 bases, with 15 bases left between them. Germline V gene lookup returns CDR1 LGHNA and CDR2 YNFKEQ. CDR3 size: 14 residues. The CDR3, as DNA: TGTGCCAGCAGCCCCGGAGAAGTCGACTACACCATATATTTT. This sequence encodes CASSPGEVDYTIYF.

A single count supports this clone. The CDR3 nucleotides are TGTGCCAGCAGCCAAGACGGGACAGGGGGGAAGAGGTATGGCTACACCTTC. It specifies CASSQDGTGGKRYGYTF. The chain has TRBV3-1 (or the pseudogene TRBV3-2) and TRBJ1-2; 11 bases align to TRBD1. Looked up from germline, CDR1 is LGHDT and CDR2 is YNNKEL (reference sequence). CDR3 length: 17 amino acids. J lost 5 bases, V lost 0 bases, and 8 bases had no gene match.

J is TRBJ1-2 and V is TRBV24-1; the D gene is possibly TRBD1 (5 bases). Trimming took 4 bases from V and 1 from J, leaving 15 bases between them. Germline loops: CDR1 KGHDR, CDR2 SFDVKD. The CDR3 totals 16 residues. CDR3 loop: CATSEAGRGFNYGYTF. CDR3 coding DNA: TGTGCCACCAGTGAGGCGGGAAGGGGCTTTAACTATGGCTACACCTTC.

The chain is built from TRBV5-4 and TRBJ2-5, with D unclear. Germline lookup yields CDR1 SGHNT and CDR2 YYREEE (reference sequence). The CDR3 has 12 residues. The V end was cut by 0 bases, the J end by 4 bases, with 4 bases between. CDR3 nucleotides: TGTGCCAGCAGCTTGGCCGCAGAGACCCAGTACTTC. This sequence encodes CASSLAAETQYF.

The CDR3 protein is CASQTRLAPYEQYF. The CDR3, as DNA: TGTGCCAGCCAAACTCGACTAGCCCCCTACGAGCAGTACTTC. The chain is built from TRBV27 and TRBJ2-7; 7 bases agree with TRBD2. J lost 2 bases, V lost 8 bases, and 9 bases had no gene match. From germline, CDR1 is MNHEY and CDR2 SMNVEV (reference sequence). The length of the CDR3 is 14 residues.

This chain connects TRBV7-2 to TRBJ1-1, with 9 bases matching TRBD1. The V and J ends lost 5 bases and 5 bases, in that order; junction bases with no gene match: 6. Germline CDR1 is SGHTA and CDR2 is FQGNSA. The CDR3 has 14 residues. CDR3 DNA sequence: TGTGCCAGCAGCACAGGGACAGGGAGGACTGAAGCTTTCTTT. Encoded protein: CASSTGTGRTEAFF.

The gene calls are TRBV18 and TRBJ1-6; D gene ambiguous. The CDR3 has 15 amino acids. V was clipped by 2 bases and J by 8 bases, with 13 bases between them. The germline CDR1 and CDR2 sequences are KGHSH and LQKENI. The CDR3: CASSPNRDEYSPLHF. CDR3 bases: TGTGCCAGCTCACCAAATCGAGATGAATATTCACCCCTCCACTTT.

The genes are TRBV6-5 and TRBJ1-1, with D perhaps matching TRBD1 (5 bases). Germline V CDR1 and CDR2: MNHEY, SVGAGI. Deletions cut 5 bases from V and 3 bases from J, with 13 bases between. CDR3 length: 14 residues. The chain's CDR3 is CASSLRDGDTEAFF. As DNA, the CDR3 is TGTGCCAGCAGTCTCCGGGACGGTGACACTGAAGCTTTCTTT.

The chain links TRBV5-1 to TRBJ1-6; TRBD1 agrees at 7 bases. V trimming: 4 bases; J trimming: 5 bases; junction bases outside the gene matches: 9. The germline gives CDR1 SGHRS, CDR2 YFSETQ. The CDR3 has 16 residues. CDR3 DNA sequence: TGCGCCAGCAGCCCGGGGGGACAGCGGAATAATTCACCCCTCCACTTT. Encoded protein: CASSPGGQRNNSPLHF.

This rearrangement joins TRBV29-1 to TRBJ2-1, with 11 bases fitting TRBD2. The CDR3 loop spans 12 amino acids. The ends lost 4 bases at V and 13 bases at J; junction bases unmatched: 6. CDR1 is SQVTM and CDR2 is ANQGSEA in the germline V gene. The CDR3 nucleotides read TGCAGCGTTGTGATTAGCGGGGGGGCTCAGTTCTTC. Residues: CSVVISGGAQFF.